This passage covers 2 T cell receptor beta chains from one sample sequenced in a study of Ad26.COV2.S vaccination and SARS-CoV-2 variants. Treatment meaning: 15 to 20 received Ad26.COV2.S at low or high dose, single or two shots; about 5 received placebo; per-sample allocation not given. Samples analyzed were those drawn on day 63 after the first vaccine or placebo injection. TCRdb's copy holds only in-frame clones and misses some; the assay was immunoSEQ multiplex PCR. The sample shows 300,000 to 400,000 clones, around 88% of them seen only once. The source material was peripheral blood, sampled in a trial of Ad26.COV2.S vaccine versus placebo. Every receptor here comes from a person aged 18-65 years who received the Ad26.COV2.S COVID-19 vaccine or a placebo.

This clone was seen once. The CDR3 region has the DNA TGTGCCAGCAGCTTAAGTCCCGGGACAGGCTACGAGCAGTACTTC. Its translation is CASSLSPGTGYEQYF. The chain has TRBV13 and TRBJ2-7; 8 bases fit TRBD1. Germline V gene sequence: CDR1 PRHDT, CDR2 FYEKMQ (reference sequence). J was trimmed by 3 bases and V by 2 bases; bases with no gene match: 6. CDR3 length: 15 residues.

This clone was recorded once. This chain uses TRBV19 with TRBJ2-7, with TRBD2 matching over 16 bases. CDR1 and CDR2 from the germline V gene are LNHDA and SQIVND (reference sequence). This CDR3 has 19 residues. V shed 5 bases, J shed 0 bases, and the junction held 10 bases outside the gene matches. The CDR3 nucleotides are TGTGCCAGTAGTGGTCCGGGACTAGCGGGAGGGCCGAGCTCCTACGAGCAGTACTTC. Protein product: CASSGPGLAGGPSSYEQYF.